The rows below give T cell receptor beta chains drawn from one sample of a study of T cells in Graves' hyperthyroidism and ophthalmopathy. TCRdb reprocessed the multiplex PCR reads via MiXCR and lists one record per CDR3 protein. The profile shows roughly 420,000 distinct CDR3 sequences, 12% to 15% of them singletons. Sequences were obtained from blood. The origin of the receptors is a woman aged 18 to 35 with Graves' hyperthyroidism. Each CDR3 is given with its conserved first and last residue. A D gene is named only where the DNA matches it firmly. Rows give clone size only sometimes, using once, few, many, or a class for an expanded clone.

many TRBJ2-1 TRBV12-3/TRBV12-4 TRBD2 CASSRGLAHEQFF TGTGCCAGCAGCCGAGGACTAGCCCATGAGCAGTTCTTC
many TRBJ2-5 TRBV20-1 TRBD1 CSAGRGTGGQTQYF TGCAGTGCTGGAAGGGGGACAGGGGGCCAGACCCAGTACTTC
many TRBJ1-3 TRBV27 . CASSLSRATGNTIYF TGTGCCAGCAGTTTGTCACGAGCGACGGGAAACACCATATATTTT
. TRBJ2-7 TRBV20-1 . CSATRSRDSSYEQYF TGCAGTGCTACCCGATCTCGAGACTCCTCCTACGAGCAGTACTTC
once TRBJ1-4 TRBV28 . CASRPAYGRKRNEKLFF TGTGCCAGCAGACCCGCCTATGGCAGGAAACGGAATGAAAAACTGTTTTTT
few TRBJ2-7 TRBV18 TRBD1 CASSPSTGGFYEQYF TGTGCCAGCTCACCAAGTACAGGGGGATTCTACGAGCAGTACTTC
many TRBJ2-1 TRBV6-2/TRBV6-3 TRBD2 CASSYSGAGGPYNEQFF TGTGCCAGCAGTTACTCCGGAGCGGGAGGGCCCTACAATGAGCAGTTCTTC
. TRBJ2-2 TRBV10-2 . CATAAPTGELFF TGCGCCACGGCAGCTCCCACCGGGGAGCTGTTTTTT
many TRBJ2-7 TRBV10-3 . CAISESKRDGRYEQYF TGTGCCATCAGTGAGTCGAAAAGGGACGGCCGGTACGAGCAGTACTTC
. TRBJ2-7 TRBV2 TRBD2 CASRITSGRDYEQYF TGTGCCAGCAGGATCACTAGCGGGAGGGACTACGAGCAGTACTTC
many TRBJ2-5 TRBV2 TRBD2 CASRGLAGGPQETQYF TGTGCCAGCAGGGGACTAGCGGGAGGGCCCCAAGAGACCCAGTACTTC
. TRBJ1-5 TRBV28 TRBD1 CATEGQGLSNQPQHF TGTGCCACCGAGGGACAGGGTCTAAGCAATCAGCCCCAGCATTTT
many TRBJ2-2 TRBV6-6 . CASSYSVSNTGELFF TGTGCCAGCAGTTACTCTGTATCGAACACCGGGGAGCTGTTTTTT
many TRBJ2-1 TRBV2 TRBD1 CASRSQGAKQFF TGTGCCAGCAGGTCACAGGGGGCAAAGCAGTTCTTC
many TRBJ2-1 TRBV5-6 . CASSPIGGGNEQFF TGTGCCAGCAGCCCCATTGGTGGGGGGAATGAGCAGTTCTTC
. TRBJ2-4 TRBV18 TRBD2 CASSTPGLAPNIQYF TGTGCCAGCTCAACACCGGGACTAGCGCCAAACATTCAGTACTTC
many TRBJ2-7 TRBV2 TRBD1 CASSTTGNIDEQYF TGTGCCAGCAGTACGACAGGGAACATCGACGAGCAGTACTTC
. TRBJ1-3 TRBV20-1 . CSAREDSYGNTIYF TGCAGTGCTAGAGAAGACAGCTATGGAAACACCATATATTTT
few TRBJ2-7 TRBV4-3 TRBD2 CASSHHTSGTYEQYF TGCGCCAGCAGCCACCACACTAGCGGTACCTACGAGCAGTACTTC
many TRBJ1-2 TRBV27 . CASSLRGHYGYTF TGTGCCAGCAGTCTACGGGGTCACTATGGCTACACCTTC
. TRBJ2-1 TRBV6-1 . CASSTNEQFF TGTGCCAGCAGTACTAATGAGCAGTTCTTC
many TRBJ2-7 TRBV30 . CAWSVPARREQYF TGTGCCTGGAGTGTCCCCGCCCGCAGGGAGCAGTACTTC
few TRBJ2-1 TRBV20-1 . CSARDPTGYNEQFF TGCAGTGCTAGAGATCCCACCGGGTACAATGAGCAGTTCTTC
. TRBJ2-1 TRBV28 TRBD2 CASQRTSNEQFF TGTGCCAGCCAACGGACTAGCAATGAGCAGTTCTTC
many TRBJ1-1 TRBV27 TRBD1 CASTPHRAGGPEAFF TGTGCCAGCACTCCTCACCGGGCAGGGGGCCCTGAAGCTTTCTTT
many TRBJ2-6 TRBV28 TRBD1 CAITEGAQGANVLTF TGTGCTATAACAGAGGGGGCGCAAGGGGCCAACGTCCTGACTTTC
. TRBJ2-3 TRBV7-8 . CASSRRTDTQYF TGTGCCAGCAGCCGCCGTACAGATACGCAGTATTTT
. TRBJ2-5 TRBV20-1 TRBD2 CSASTSRTSGSAPQETQYF TGCAGTGCTAGTACGAGTAGAACTAGCGGGAGTGCTCCGCAAGAGACCCAGTACTTC
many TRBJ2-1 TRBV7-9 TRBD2 CASSPGTSGGSNEQFF TGTGCCAGCAGCCCGGGGACTAGCGGAGGCTCTAATGAGCAGTTCTTC
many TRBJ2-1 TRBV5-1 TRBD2 CASRRTSEISYNEQFF TGCGCCAGCAGGCGGACTAGCGAGATCTCCTACAATGAGCAGTTCTTC
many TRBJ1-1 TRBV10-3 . CAISSTGNTEAFF TGTGCCATCAGCTCGACAGGGAACACTGAAGCTTTCTTT
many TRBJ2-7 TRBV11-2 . CASSLVEEQYF TGTGCCAGCAGCTTAGTAGAAGAGCAGTACTTC
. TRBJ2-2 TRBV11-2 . CASSLGGSGLVITGELFF TGTGCCAGCAGCTTAGGAGGGTCAGGGTTAGTGATCACCGGGGAGCTGTTTTTT
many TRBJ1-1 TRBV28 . CASSLPGRPTEAFF TGTGCCAGCAGTTTACCGGGTAGACCCACTGAAGCTTTCTTT
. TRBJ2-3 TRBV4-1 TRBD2 CASSQDLGPGGADTQYF TGCGCCAGCAGCCAAGATTTGGGTCCGGGAGGGGCAGATACGCAGTATTTT
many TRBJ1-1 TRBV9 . CASSVEPATEAFF TGTGCCAGCAGCGTGGAACCCGCCACTGAAGCTTTCTTT
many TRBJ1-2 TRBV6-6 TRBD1 CASSYSTGGYGYTF TGTGCCAGCAGTTACTCTACAGGGGGCTATGGCTACACCTTC
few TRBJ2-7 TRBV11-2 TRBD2 CASSLTAGGTYEQYF TGTGCCAGCAGCTTAACAGCGGGAGGGACCTACGAGCAGTACTTC
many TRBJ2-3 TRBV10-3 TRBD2 CAISESIAGGPADTQYF TGTGCCATCAGTGAGTCGATAGCGGGAGGCCCCGCAGATACGCAGTATTTT
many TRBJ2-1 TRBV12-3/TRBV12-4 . CASSFRGGGNEQFF TGTGCCAGCAGTTTCAGGGGAGGGGGCAATGAGCAGTTCTTC
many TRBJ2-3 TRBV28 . CASLPSGGTDTQYF TGTGCCAGCCTCCCCAGCGGAGGCACAGATACGCAGTATTTT
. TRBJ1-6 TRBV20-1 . CSASTGPGSPLHF TGCAGTGCTAGTACCGGGCCGGGTTCACCCCTCCACTTT
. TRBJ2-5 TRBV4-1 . CASSQVDHQETQYF TGCGCCAGCAGCCAAGTGGACCACCAAGAGACCCAGTACTTC
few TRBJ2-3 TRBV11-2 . CASSLERTRVTDTQYF TGTGCCAGCAGCTTAGAGCGGACCCGGGTCACAGATACGCAGTATTTT
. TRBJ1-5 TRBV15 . CATSRANPGNQPQHF TGTGCCACCAGCAGGGCAAATCCCGGCAATCAGCCCCAGCATTTT